This passage covers 11 T cell receptor beta chains from one sample sequenced in a study of T cells in Graves' hyperthyroidism and ophthalmopathy. The source material, RNA transcripts, was used to amplify TCR beta CDR3 regions. TCR CDR3 regions were first amplified by RT-PCR with HTBI primers. A single record per CDR3 protein comes from TCRdb applying MiXCR to the multiplex PCR reads. Of hundreds of thousands of distinct CDR3 sequences listed, 35% to 45% were seen once; the top ten hold approximately 10%. Source material: blood. These receptors came from a man in his late teens or twenties with Graves' hyperthyroidism.

This clonotype was found many times. V usage is TRBV20-1 and J usage is TRBJ1-2; possible D gene TRBD1, 6 bases. The CDR3 covers 13 residues. Germline V gene data show CDR1 as DFQATT and CDR2 as SNEGSKA (reference sequence). V was cut by 4 bases and J by 4 bases, with 13 bases left in between. Written as DNA, the CDR3 is TGCAGTGCTAAGACCAGGGGAGGCTATGGCTACACCTTC. Residues: CSAKTRGGYGYTF.

The chain couples TRBV5-6 to TRBJ1-5, with 9 bases aligning to TRBD1. The CDR3 is 15 amino acids. Germline V lookup: CDR1 SGHDT, CDR2 YYEEEE. V lost 4 bases and J lost 7; bases outside the gene matches: 9. The CDR3: CASSGGTGTRQPQHF. The CDR3 DNA follows: TGTGCCAGCAGCGGCGGGACAGGGACTCGGCAGCCCCAGCATTTT. Drawing the rest from reference TRBV5-6 and TRBJ1-5, the complete variable domain is DAGVTQSPTHLIKTRGQQVTLRCSPKSGHDTVSWYQQALGQGPQFIFQYYEEEERQRGNFPDRFSGHQFPNYSSELNVNALLLGDSALYLCASSGGTGTRQPQHFGDGTRLSIL.

CDR3 protein: CASSEATGDEKLFF. The DNA for the CDR3 is TGTGCCAGCAGTGAAGCGACAGGCGATGAAAAACTGTTTTTT. The chain employs TRBV2 and TRBJ1-4; a weak D match, TRBD1 (6 bases). Germline-derived CDR1 and CDR2 are SNHLY and FYNNEI. V lost 0 bases to trimming and J lost 6 bases, with 8 bases between them. The CDR3 is made up of 14 amino acids.

With respect to this clonotype: It may be a read error: a sequence one base away is much more abundant. The final CDR3 position lacks the conserved phenylalanine or tryptophan, pointing to a likely read error. This chain links TRBV7-9 with TRBJ1-6; the D is unclear. The CDR3 runs to 15 residues. The ends were cut back, 6 bases at V and 5 bases at J, with 14 bases in the middle. CDR1 and CDR2 (germline): SEHNR, FQNEAQ (reference sequence). The CDR3: CASSPGTADNSPLHL. CDR3 DNA sequence: TGTGCCAGCAGTCCCGGAACCGCGGATAATTCACCCCTCCACCTT.

The chain employs TRBV5-1 and TRBJ1-1; TRBD1 aligns across 7 bases. V shed 5 bases and J 4 bases; nucleotides not matched to a gene: 17. In germline, CDR1 is SGHRS, CDR2 YFSETQ. The CDR3 loop spans 17 amino acids. The CDR3 DNA reads as TGCGCCAGCAGGGAGGGATCGACAGGGACCCAACGCACTGAAGCTTTCTTT. It is translated as CASREGSTGTQRTEAFF. The variable domain in full, completed from reference TRBV5-1 and TRBJ1-1, reads KAGVTQTPRYLIKTRGQQVTLSCSPISGHRSVSWYQQTPGQGLQFLFEYFSETQRNKGNFPGRFSGRQFSNSRSEMNVSTLELGDSALYLCASREGSTGTQRTEAFFGQGTRLTVV.

At least ten counts were recorded for this clonotype. The J gene is TRBJ1-2, the V gene TRBV15; tentative D call: TRBD1 (6 bases). CDR3 size: 15 residues. Germline CDR1 reads LNHNV; CDR2 reads YYDKDF (reference sequence). The V end lost 5 bases, the J end lost 3 bases, and 16 bases lay between the germline ends. CDR3 sequence (DNA): TGTGCCACCAGCTCCCGGACAGCCTTCCACTATGGCTACACCTTC. Residues: CATSSRTAFHYGYTF.

The gene calls are TRBV4-1 and TRBJ1-5; D remains ambiguous. Germline V gene lookup returns CDR1 MGHRA and CDR2 YSYEKL. This CDR3 spans 14 amino acids. V was clipped by 1 base and J by 7 bases, with 11 bases between them. CDR3 residues: CASSQAKGGQPQHF. For the CDR3, the DNA is TGCGCCAGCAGCCAAGCTAAGGGTGGGCAGCCCCAGCATTTT.

This clonotype was recorded at least ten times. The CDR3 sequence: CSVEGPTEAFF. The CDR3 coding sequence is TGCAGCGTTGAAGGGCCCACTGAAGCTTTCTTT. The chain is built from TRBV29-1 and TRBJ1-1; unclear D gene. Per germline, CDR1 SQVTM and CDR2 ANQGSEA. This CDR3 is 11 amino acids long. The V end was cut by 1 base, the J end by 4 bases, with 4 bases between.

This clonotype was picked up a small number of times. The rearrangement uses TRBV6-6 and TRBJ1-1; D is unresolved. This CDR3 is 14 amino acids long. Trimming left V 6 bases short and J 0 bases short, with 11 bases between. CDR1 and CDR2 (germline): MNHNY, SVGAGI (reference sequence). The CDR3 nucleotides are TGTGCCAGCAGCCCCAGACTGTTGAACACTGAAGCTTTCTTT. Protein: CASSPRLLNTEAFF.

This clonotype was counted only a few times. The genes are TRBV13 and TRBJ2-7, with TRBD1 matching over 8 bases. V trimming: 2 bases; J trimming: 6 bases; junction bases outside the gene matches: 9. CDR1 and CDR2 from the germline V gene are PRHDT and FYEKMQ (reference sequence). The CDR3 runs to 15 residues. The CDR3 spells CASSLPRQGASEQYF. CDR3 nucleotide sequence: TGTGCCAGCAGCTTACCCCGGCAGGGGGCTTCCGAGCAGTACTTC. Full variable domain (outside the CDR3, taken from reference TRBV13 and TRBJ2-7): AAGVIQSPRHLIKEKRETATLKCYPIPRHDTVYWYQQGPGQDPQFLISFYEKMQSDKGSIPDRFSAQQFSDYHSELNMSSLELGDSALYFCASSLPRQGASEQYFGPGTRLTVT.

The chain uses TRBV2 and TRBJ1-2; a possible D gene is TRBD1 (5 bases). V was cut by 5 bases and J by 10 bases, with 17 bases left in between. Germline assignment: CDR1 SNHLY and CDR2 FYNNEI. The CDR3 totals 13 residues. CDR3 in amino acids: CASSFRGEGPYTF. In nucleotides, the CDR3 is TGTGCCAGCAGTTTCCGAGGGGAGGGTCCCTACACCTTC.